The clone carrying this T cell receptor beta chain came up many times. The antigen remains undetermined. This specimen comes from a study of regulatory T cells in long-lasting Graves disease. The study's findings and limits: Newly diagnosed disease favored TRBV20-1 and TRBJ2-1 over persistent disease.

From germline, CDR1 is SNHLY and CDR2 FYNNEI. V dropped 7 bases and J dropped 6 bases, with 25 bases sitting between them. The length of the CDR3 is 18 residues. Described time point: newly diagnosed GD, antithyroid drugs for less than 3 months. Following extraction of RNA from PBMCs, that RNA was used to make the TCR library. With iRepertoire HTBI primers and Arm-PCR of CDR3 regions, TCR beta libraries were built. A single record per CDR3 protein comes from TCRdb applying MiXCR to the multiplex PCR reads. Of some 370,000 distinct CDR3 sequences listed, approximately 12% were seen once; the top ten hold about 19%. This sample also appeared in a second study, on T cells in Graves' hyperthyroidism and ophthalmopathy. That source adds: Diagnoses rested on clinical symptoms, serum thyroxine and TRAb, thyroid ultrasound and orbital computed tomography. TCR CDR3 underwent first-round RT-PCR with the HTBI primer set.

The sample consisted of peripheral blood mononuclear cells (PBMCs), taken at new diagnosis, from a patient treated with antithyroid drugs. V is TRBV2 and J is TRBJ1-6; D perhaps matches TRBD1 (5 bases). The source is a woman under 30 with Graves disease. The CDR3 DNA follows: TGTGCCAGCACCGGGACTGCCAAAGGGCAAGGTGGTAATTCACCCCTCCACTTT. Encoded protein: CASTGTAKGQGGNSPLHF.